This entry lists 26 T cell receptor beta chains sequenced from one sample in a study of human thymus T cells. Resected material from corrective heart surgery provided the thymus tissue analysed. Assay: immunoSEQ multiplex PCR; the TCRdb copy retains only in-frame clones and omits some. The profile shows some 78,000 clones, 90% to 98% of them singletons. Sample: thymus tissue. The source is a boy less than two years old with a congenital heart defect but otherwise immunologically healthy.

The J gene is TRBJ1-2, the V gene TRBV6-6; 10 nucleotides align to TRBD1. The germline gives CDR1 MNHNY, CDR2 SVGAGI (reference sequence). The CDR3 is 16 amino acids. V was pared by 2 bases and J by 4 bases, with 7 bases of the junction left unmatched. This CDR3 is CASSYPRQGAGYGYTF. The CDR3 DNA reads as TGTGCCAGCAGTTACCCACGACAGGGGGCGGGCTATGGCTACACCTTC.

The chain couples TRBV6-1 to TRBJ1-3; the D is unclear. Germline CDR1 and CDR2: MNHNS and SASEGT. The CDR3 contains 14 residues. Trimming pared 6 bases from V and 0 bases from J, leaving 9 bases between. CDR3 sequence: CASRGWGSGNTIYF. CDR3 in DNA: TGTGCCAGCAGGGGGTGGGGCTCTGGAAACACCATATATTTT.

The V call is TRBV18, the J call TRBJ2-1; 7 positions agree with TRBD2. The CDR3 loop spans 15 amino acids. V lost 0 bases and J lost 7; bases outside the gene matches: 6. Germline CDR1 and CDR2: KGHSH and LQKENI. CDR3 DNA: TGTGCCAGCTCACCACCTTGGACTAGTAGGAATGAGCAGTTCTTC. Protein: CASSPPWTSRNEQFF.

The chain employs TRBV30 and TRBJ2-5, with D tentatively TRBD1 or TRBD2 (6 bases each). Trimming left V 2 bases short and J 4 bases short, with 26 bases between. The CDR3 loop spans 18 amino acids. Per germline, CDR1 GTSNPN and CDR2 SVGIG (reference sequence). The CDR3 is CAWSTWGAGVAEGETQYF. DNA for the CDR3: TGTGCCTGGAGTACCTGGGGGGCGGGTGTAGCCGAGGGAGAGACCCAGTACTTC.

This chain uses TRBV11-2 with TRBJ2-7, with D possibly matching TRBD1 (6 bases). Trimming took off 5 bases at V and 2 bases at J, with 22 bases between the two ends. In germline, CDR1 is SGHAT, CDR2 FQNNGV. CDR3 length equals 17 residues. CDR3 residues: CASSRRSENRVPYEQYF. CDR3 bases: TGTGCCAGCAGCCGCCGAAGCGAAAACAGGGTTCCCTACGAGCAGTACTTC.

The chain has TRBV5-8 and TRBJ2-1; TRBD2 matches at 11 bases. CDR3 length: 17 amino acids. Losses at the gene ends were 2 bases for V and 7 bases for J; bases not matched to a gene: 11. CDR1 and CDR2 from the germline V gene are SGHTS and YDEGEE. Here the CDR3 DNA reads TGTGCCAGCAGCTTCCTTCAACTAGCGGGGGAAACGAATGAGCAGTTCTTC. It is translated as CASSFLQLAGETNEQFF.

The chain joins TRBV7-8 to TRBJ1-1; 7 bases are shared with TRBD1. Germline lookup yields CDR1 SGHVS and CDR2 FQNEAQ. With 5 bases clipped from V and 0 bases from J, the junction kept 9 bases outside the gene matches. The CDR3 is made up of 16 amino acids. CDR3 sequence reads: CASSRPGQSMNTEAFF. In DNA form, the CDR3 reads TGTGCCAGCAGCCGACCGGGACAGTCAATGAACACTGAAGCTTTCTTT.

CDR3 sequence reads: CASSRTRLLNTGELFF. CDR3 bases: TGCGCCAGCAGTCGGACTAGATTACTGAACACCGGGGAGCTGTTTTTT. The genes are TRBV10-2 and TRBJ2-2, with 7 positions matching TRBD2. Per the germline V gene, CDR1 is WSHSY and CDR2 is SAAADI. Germline trimming cut 5 bases from V and 1 base from J; bases unmatched to any gene: 7. This CDR3 is 16 amino acids long.

This rearrangement joins TRBV5-1 to TRBJ2-5; D might be TRBD1 (6 bases). CDR1 and CDR2 (germline): SGHRS, YFSETQ. Trimming cost V 5 bases and J 5 bases, with 13 bases left between them. This CDR3 region has 13 residues. CDR3 sequence (DNA): TGCGCCAGCAGGCCTCAGGGGTATGAGACCCAGTACTTC. This encodes CASRPQGYETQYF.

This chain joins TRBV4-1 and TRBJ1-5; 8 nucleotides align to TRBD1. Germline trimming cut 0 bases from V and 4 bases from J; bases unmatched to any gene: 8. The germline gives CDR1 MGHRA, CDR2 YSYEKL. The CDR3 spans 17 residues. In DNA form, the CDR3 reads TGCGCCAGCAGCCAAGACCATCTGGACAGGGCGAATCAGCCCCAGCATTTT. Its translation is CASSQDHLDRANQPQHF.

J is TRBJ1-2 and V is TRBV27, with D hard to call. Germline assignment: CDR1 MNHEY and CDR2 SMNVEV (reference sequence). The germline V and J ends were trimmed by 0 bases and 4 bases, with 9 bases remaining between them. The CDR3 has 14 amino acids. The CDR3 loop is CASSLSEGSYGYTF. The CDR3 coding sequence is TGTGCCAGCAGTTTATCCGAGGGCAGCTATGGCTACACCTTC.

CDR3 in amino acids: CASSRDRDYRCEQYF. The DNA of the CDR3 is TGTGCCAGCAGCCGGGACCGGGACTACCGATGCGAGCAGTACTTC. This chain uses TRBV4-2 with TRBJ2-7, with TRBD2 matching 7 bases. CDR3 size: 15 residues. Trimming removed 4 bases from V and 6 bases from J; junction bases left unmatched: 12. Germline V gives CDR1 LGHNA, CDR2 YNFKEQ.

The V and J genes are TRBV7-9 and TRBJ2-7, with TRBD1 identical over 8 bases. The length of the CDR3 is 16 residues. The V gene end was trimmed by 5 bases and the J gene end by 0 bases; junction bases not matched to a gene: 9. In germline, CDR1 is SEHNR, CDR2 FQNEAQ (reference sequence). CDR3 in amino acids: CASSQKKDRGSYEQYF. The CDR3 DNA reads TGTGCCAGCAGCCAAAAAAAAGACAGGGGCTCCTACGAGCAGTACTTC. The full variable domain, completed using reference TRBV7-9 and TRBJ2-7, is DTGVSQNPRHKITKRGQNVTFRCDPISEHNRLYWYRQTLGQGPEFLTYFQNEAQLEKSRLLSDRFSAERPKGSFSTLEIQRTEQGDSAMYLCASSQKKDRGSYEQYFGPGTRLTVT.

This chain joins TRBV5-1 and TRBJ2-3; no clear D gene. Germline V gives CDR1 SGHRS, CDR2 YFSETQ. The V and J ends lost 4 bases and 0 bases respectively, with 30 bases between them. The CDR3 is 21 amino acids. The CDR3 region is CASSAISLGHCCPSSTDTQYF. The CDR3 DNA reads TGCGCCAGCAGCGCCATCTCTCTCGGCCACTGCTGCCCCTCTAGCACAGATACGCAGTATTTT.

The chain links TRBV15 to TRBJ1-3; tentatively, D is TRBD1 (5 bases). The CDR3 is made up of 17 amino acids. CDR1 and CDR2 from the germline V gene are LNHNV and YYDKDF (reference sequence). V lost 1 base and J 0 bases, leaving 13 bases between the germline ends. The CDR3 nucleotides read TGTGCCACCAGCAGAGGGAGGACATCGAGCTCTGGAAACACCATATATTTT. It translates to CATSRGRTSSSGNTIYF.

This chain uses TRBV27 with TRBJ2-5; tentative D call: TRBD2 (5 bases). CDR3 length equals 16 residues. Germline V CDR1 and CDR2: MNHEY, SMNVEV (reference sequence). V gave up 1 base and J gave up 5 bases, with 17 bases separating them. The CDR3 is CASSLFPLGDRETQYF. The CDR3 DNA reads TGTGCCAGCAGTTTATTTCCTTTGGGAGATCGGGAGACCCAGTACTTC.

This chain's CDR3 is CASSQALDGHYGYTF. CDR3 DNA sequence: TGTGCCAGCAGCCAAGCCCTAGACGGCCACTATGGCTACACCTTC. V and J are TRBV4-2 and TRBJ1-2; D is unclear. V gave up 1 base and J gave up 3 bases, with 12 bases separating them. The CDR3 contains 15 residues. Per germline, CDR1 LGHNA and CDR2 YNFKEQ.

The V and J genes are TRBV4-3 and TRBJ2-1; 12 bases are shared with TRBD2. This CDR3 is built from 16 residues. Trimming removed 3 bases from V and 7 bases from J; junction bases left unmatched: 7. Germline V lookup: CDR1 LGHNA, CDR2 YSLEER. This chain's CDR3 is CASSHLRTSGTNEQFF. CDR3 DNA: TGCGCCAGCAGCCACCTTCGGACTAGCGGGACTAATGAGCAGTTCTTC.

The rearrangement links TRBV6-5 to TRBJ2-3; D remains ambiguous. This CDR3 has 15 residues. Trimming removed 2 bases from V and 3 bases from J, with 12 bases in between. Per germline, CDR1 MNHEY and CDR2 SVGAGI. The CDR3 sequence: CASSYRPTGTDTQYF. CDR3 bases: TGTGCCAGCAGTTACCGACCCACCGGGACAGATACGCAGTATTTT.

In DNA form, the CDR3 reads TGTGCCAGTCAATTACCGGGACAGGTACATCAGCCCCAGCATTTT. Its protein is CASQLPGQVHQPQHF. The chain carries TRBV19 and TRBJ1-5; the match to TRBD1 covers 8 bases. This CDR3 has 15 residues. V gave up 8 bases and J gave up 5 bases; unmatched junction bases: 11. CDR1 and CDR2 (germline): LNHDA, SQIVND (reference sequence).

V is TRBV6-5 and J is TRBJ2-7; no clear D gene. The CDR3 has 11 residues. V was shortened by 5 bases and J by 4 bases, with 6 bases between the two germline ends. Germline V gene lookup returns CDR1 MNHEY and CDR2 SVGAGI. The CDR3 DNA reads as TGTGCCAGCAGTGGCGAATACGAGCAGTACTTC. It encodes CASSGEYEQYF.

The chain recombines TRBV9 with TRBJ2-1, with a possible D match to TRBD1 (5 bases). CDR3 length: 16 amino acids. Trimming pared 6 bases from V and 7 bases from J, leaving 23 bases between. Germline V gives CDR1 SGDLS, CDR2 YYNGEE. This CDR3 reads CASTKGVVGVRNEQFF. The CDR3 coding sequence is TGTGCCAGCACCAAAGGGGTCGTCGGCGTACGGAATGAGCAGTTCTTC.

This chain joins TRBV4-1 and TRBJ2-7; D perhaps matches TRBD1 (6 bases). The CDR3 is 19 amino acids. The germline CDR1 and CDR2 sequences are MGHRA and YSYEKL. Trimming pared 0 bases from V and 2 bases from J, leaving 23 bases between. CDR3: CASSQDSKTTRTVTYEQYF. CDR3 in DNA: TGCGCCAGCAGCCAAGATTCAAAGACTACCCGGACAGTAACCTACGAGCAGTACTTC.

CDR3 residues: CASSLSKVGTGWYEQYF. Here the CDR3 DNA reads TGTGCCAGCAGTTTATCCAAAGTCGGGACAGGGTGGTACGAGCAGTACTTC. The genes are TRBV27 and TRBJ2-7; TRBD1 agrees at 9 bases. Germline V gene data show CDR1 as MNHEY and CDR2 as SMNVEV (reference sequence). Unmatched junction bases numbered 10, after V lost 0 bases and J lost 4 bases. The CDR3 runs 17 residues.

Here the CDR3 reads CASSWPGAIQETQYF. DNA for the CDR3: TGTGCCAGCAGTTGGCCGGGGGCGATCCAAGAGACCCAGTACTTC. The chain combines TRBV27 with TRBJ2-5, with D possibly called TRBD1 or TRBD2 (6 bases each). Trimming stripped 4 bases from V and 1 base from J, with 13 bases between. CDR1 and CDR2 from the germline V gene are MNHEY and SMNVEV (reference sequence). This CDR3 is 15 amino acids long.

V and J are TRBV7-9 and TRBJ1-2; no clear D gene. The length of the CDR3 is 14 residues. Trimming shortened V by 2 bases and J by 5 bases, and 12 bases separated the two germline ends. Per the germline V gene, CDR1 is SEHNR and CDR2 is FQNEAQ (reference sequence). The CDR3 reads CASSLRPLLYGYTF. As DNA, the CDR3 is TGTGCCAGCAGCTTAAGACCCCTTCTTTATGGCTACACCTTC.